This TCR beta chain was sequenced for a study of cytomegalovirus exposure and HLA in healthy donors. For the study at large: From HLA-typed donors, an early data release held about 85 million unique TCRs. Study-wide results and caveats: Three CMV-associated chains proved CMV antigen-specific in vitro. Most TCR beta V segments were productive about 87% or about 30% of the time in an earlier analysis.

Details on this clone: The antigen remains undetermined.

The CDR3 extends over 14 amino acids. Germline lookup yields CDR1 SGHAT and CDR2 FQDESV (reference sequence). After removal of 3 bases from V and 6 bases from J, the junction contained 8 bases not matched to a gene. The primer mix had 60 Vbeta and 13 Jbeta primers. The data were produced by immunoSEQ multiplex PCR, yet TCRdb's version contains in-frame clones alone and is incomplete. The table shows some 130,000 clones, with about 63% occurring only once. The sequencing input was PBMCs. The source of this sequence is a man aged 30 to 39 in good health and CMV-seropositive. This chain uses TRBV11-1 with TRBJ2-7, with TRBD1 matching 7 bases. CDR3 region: CASSFDREWVEQYF. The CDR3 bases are TGTGCCAGCAGCTTCGACAGGGAATGGGTCGAGCAGTACTTC.